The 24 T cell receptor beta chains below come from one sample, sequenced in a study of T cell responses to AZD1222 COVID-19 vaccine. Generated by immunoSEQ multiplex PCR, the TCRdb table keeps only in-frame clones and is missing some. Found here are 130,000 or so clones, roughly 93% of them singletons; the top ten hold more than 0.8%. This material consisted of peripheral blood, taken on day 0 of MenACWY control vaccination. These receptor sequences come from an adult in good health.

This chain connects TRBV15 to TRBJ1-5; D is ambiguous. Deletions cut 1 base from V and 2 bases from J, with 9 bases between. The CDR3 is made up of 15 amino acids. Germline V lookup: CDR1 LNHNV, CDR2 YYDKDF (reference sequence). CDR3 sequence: CATSRGGSGNQPQHF. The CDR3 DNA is TGTGCCACCAGCAGAGGAGGGTCGGGCAATCAGCCCCAGCATTTT.

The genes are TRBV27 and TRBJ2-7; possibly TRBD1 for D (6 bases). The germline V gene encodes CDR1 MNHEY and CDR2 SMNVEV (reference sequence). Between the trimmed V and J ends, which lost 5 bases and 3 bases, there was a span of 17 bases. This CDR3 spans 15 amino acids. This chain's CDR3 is CASSEVTGFLYEQYF. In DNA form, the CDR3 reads TGTGCCAGCAGTGAAGTCACAGGGTTCCTCTACGAGCAGTACTTC.

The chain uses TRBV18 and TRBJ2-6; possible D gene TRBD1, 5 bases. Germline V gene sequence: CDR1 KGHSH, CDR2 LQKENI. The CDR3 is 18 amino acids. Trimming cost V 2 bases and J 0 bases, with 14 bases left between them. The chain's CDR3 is CASSPMGRQSSGANVLTF. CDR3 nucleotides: TGTGCCAGCTCACCAATGGGGCGGCAAAGCTCTGGGGCCAACGTCCTGACTTTC.

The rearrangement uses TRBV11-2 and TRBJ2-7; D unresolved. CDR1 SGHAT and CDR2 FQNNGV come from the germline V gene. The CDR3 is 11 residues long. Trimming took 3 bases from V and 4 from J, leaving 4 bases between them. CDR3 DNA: TGTGCCAGCAGCTTGGATTACGAGCAGTACTTC. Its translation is CASSLDYEQYF.

The CDR3: CASRDRDLEEAFF. CDR3 DNA sequence: TGTGCCAGTAGGGACAGGGATCTGGAAGAAGCTTTCTTT. The chain joins TRBV19 to TRBJ1-1; 8 bases agree with TRBD1. V was clipped by 6 bases and J by 8 bases; unmatched bases: 8. The germline V gene has CDR1 LNHDA and CDR2 SQIVND (reference sequence). The CDR3 covers 13 residues. Combining the CDR3 with reference TRBV19 and TRBJ1-1 gives the whole variable domain DGGITQSPKYLFRKEGQNVTLSCEQNLNHDAMYWYRQDPGQGLRLIYYSQIVNDFQKGDIAEGYSVSREKKESFPLTVTSAQKNPTAFYLCASRDRDLEEAFFGQGTRLTVV.

Here the CDR3 DNA reads TGTGCCAGCAGTCTGGGACCGACTAACTATGGCTACACCTTC. It yields the protein CASSLGPTNYGYTF. The chain combines TRBV27 with TRBJ1-2, with a weak D call TRBD1 (5 bases). CDR1 is MNHEY and CDR2 is SMNVEV in the germline V gene (reference sequence). This CDR3 contains 14 residues. V was cut by 5 bases and J by 0 bases, with 10 bases left in between.

The CDR3 is CASSLAWTGMGTGELFF. CDR3 in DNA: TGTGCCAGCAGCTTAGCCTGGACAGGGATGGGCACCGGGGAGCTGTTTTTT. The chain recombines TRBV7-6 with TRBJ2-2; 8 nucleotides agree with TRBD1. From germline, CDR1 is SGHVS and CDR2 FNYEAQ. This CDR3 region has 17 residues. The ends lost 0 bases at V and 4 bases at J; junction bases unmatched: 7.

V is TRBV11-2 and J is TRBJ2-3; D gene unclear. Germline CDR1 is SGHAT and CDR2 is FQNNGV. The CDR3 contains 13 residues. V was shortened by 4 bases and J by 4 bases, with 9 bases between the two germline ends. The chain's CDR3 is CASSSPGADTQYF. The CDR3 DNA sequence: TGTGCCAGCAGCTCCCCTGGTGCAGATACGCAGTATTTT.

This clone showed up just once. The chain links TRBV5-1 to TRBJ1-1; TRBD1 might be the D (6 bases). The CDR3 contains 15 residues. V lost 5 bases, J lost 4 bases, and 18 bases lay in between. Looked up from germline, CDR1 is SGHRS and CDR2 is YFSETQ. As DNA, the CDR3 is TGCGCCAGCAGTCCCGGACCGACAGGAGGCACTGAAGCTTTCTTT. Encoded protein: CASSPGPTGGTEAFF. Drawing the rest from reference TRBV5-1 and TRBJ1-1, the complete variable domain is KAGVTQTPRYLIKTRGQQVTLSCSPISGHRSVSWYQQTPGQGLQFLFEYFSETQRNKGNFPGRFSGRQFSNSRSEMNVSTLELGDSALYLCASSPGPTGGTEAFFGQGTRLTVV.

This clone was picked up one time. CDR3 sequence reads: CATSDSGLGWDTEAFF. CDR3 sequence (DNA): TGTGCCACCAGTGATTCTGGGTTGGGATGGGACACTGAAGCTTTCTTT. V gene TRBV24-1 combines with J gene TRBJ1-1; D is undetermined. CDR1 is KGHDR, CDR2 SFDVKD, per germline. The length of the CDR3 is 16 residues. Trimming took 2 bases from V and 3 from J, leaving 15 bases between them.

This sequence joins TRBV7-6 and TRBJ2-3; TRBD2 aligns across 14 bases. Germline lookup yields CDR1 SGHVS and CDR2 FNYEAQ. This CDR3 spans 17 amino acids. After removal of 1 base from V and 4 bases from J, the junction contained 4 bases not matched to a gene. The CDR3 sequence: CASSLVGTSGGADTQYF. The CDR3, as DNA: TGTGCCAGCAGCTTAGTCGGGACTAGCGGGGGAGCAGATACGCAGTATTTT.

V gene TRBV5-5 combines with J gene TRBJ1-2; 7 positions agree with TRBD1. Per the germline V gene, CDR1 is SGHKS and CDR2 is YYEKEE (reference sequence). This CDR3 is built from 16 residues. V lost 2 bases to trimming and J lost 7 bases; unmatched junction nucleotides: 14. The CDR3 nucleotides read TGTGCCAGCAGCTTTGAAGGCCGGGACAGCCGTTCTGGCTACACCTTC. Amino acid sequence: CASSFEGRDSRSGYTF. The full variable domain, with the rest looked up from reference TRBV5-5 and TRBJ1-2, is DAGVTQSPTHLIKTRGQQVTLRCSPISGHKSVSWYQQVLGQGPQFIFQYYEKEERGRGNFPDRFSARQFPNYSSELNVNALLLGDSALYLCASSFEGRDSRSGYTFGSGTRLTVV.

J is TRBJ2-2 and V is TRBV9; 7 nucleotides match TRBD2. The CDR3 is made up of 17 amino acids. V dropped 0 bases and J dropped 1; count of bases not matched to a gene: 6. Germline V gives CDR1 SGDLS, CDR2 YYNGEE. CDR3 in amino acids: CASSVVRLAGNTGELFF. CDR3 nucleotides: TGTGCCAGCAGCGTAGTCCGCTTAGCGGGGAACACCGGGGAGCTGTTTTTT.

CDR3 amino acids: CASSEFSLTGWPEAFF. CDR3 DNA sequence: TGCGCCAGCAGTGAGTTTTCTCTGACAGGGTGGCCTGAAGCTTTCTTT. This sequence joins TRBV10-1 and TRBJ1-1, with 7 bases lining up with TRBD1. The V gene end was trimmed by 1 base and the J gene end by 6 bases; junction bases not matched to a gene: 11. Per the germline V gene, CDR1 is WNHNN and CDR2 is SYGVQD (reference sequence). The CDR3 runs 16 residues.

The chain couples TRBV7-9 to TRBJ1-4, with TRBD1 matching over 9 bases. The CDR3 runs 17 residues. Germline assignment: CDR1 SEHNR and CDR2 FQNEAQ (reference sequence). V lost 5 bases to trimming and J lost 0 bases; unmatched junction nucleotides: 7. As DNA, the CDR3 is TGTGCCAGCAGCCCCGGGACAGGGAACCCAACTAATGAAAAACTGTTTTTT. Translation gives CASSPGTGNPTNEKLFF.

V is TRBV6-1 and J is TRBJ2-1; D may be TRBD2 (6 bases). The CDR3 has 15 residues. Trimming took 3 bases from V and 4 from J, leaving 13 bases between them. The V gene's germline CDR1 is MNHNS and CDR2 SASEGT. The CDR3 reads CASSDLTGAYNEQFF. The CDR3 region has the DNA TGTGCCAGCAGTGATTTGACGGGAGCTTACAATGAGCAGTTCTTC.

In DNA, the CDR3 is TGCGCCAGCAGCCAAGACCCCGACAGGGGGCTATACAATGAGCAGTTCTTC. Translation: CASSQDPDRGLYNEQFF. This chain connects TRBV4-1 to TRBJ2-1; the match to TRBD1 covers 10 bases. The CDR3 runs 17 residues. Losses at the gene ends were 0 bases for V and 4 bases for J; bases not matched to a gene: 6. Per germline, CDR1 MGHRA and CDR2 YSYEKL.

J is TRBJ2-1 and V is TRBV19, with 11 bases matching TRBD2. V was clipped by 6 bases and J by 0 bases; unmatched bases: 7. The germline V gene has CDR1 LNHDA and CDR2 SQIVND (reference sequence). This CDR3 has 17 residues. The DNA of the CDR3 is TGTGCCAGTAGCTCGGCTAGCGGGAGGTACTCCTACAATGAGCAGTTCTTC. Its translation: CASSSASGRYSYNEQFF.

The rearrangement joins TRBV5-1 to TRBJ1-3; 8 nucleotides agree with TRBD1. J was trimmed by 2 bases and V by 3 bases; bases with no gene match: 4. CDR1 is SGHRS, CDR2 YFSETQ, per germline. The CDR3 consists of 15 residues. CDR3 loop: CASSSLQGAGNTIYF. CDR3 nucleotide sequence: TGCGCCAGCAGCTCACTACAGGGGGCTGGAAACACCATATATTTT. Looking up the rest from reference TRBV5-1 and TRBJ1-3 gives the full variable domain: KAGVTQTPRYLIKTRGQQVTLSCSPISGHRSVSWYQQTPGQGLQFLFEYFSETQRNKGNFPGRFSGRQFSNSRSEMNVSTLELGDSALYLCASSSLQGAGNTIYFGEGSWLTVV.

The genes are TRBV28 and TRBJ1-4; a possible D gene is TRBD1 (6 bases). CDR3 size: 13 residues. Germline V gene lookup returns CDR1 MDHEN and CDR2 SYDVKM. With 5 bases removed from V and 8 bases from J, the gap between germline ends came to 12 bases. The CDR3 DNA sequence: TGTGCCAGCAGTCCGTGGACAGACGAAAAACTGTTTTTT. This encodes CASSPWTDEKLFF.

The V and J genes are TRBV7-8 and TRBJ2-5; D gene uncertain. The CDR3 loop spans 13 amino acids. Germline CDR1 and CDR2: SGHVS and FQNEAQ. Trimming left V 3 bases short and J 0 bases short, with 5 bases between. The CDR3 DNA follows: TGTGCCAGCAGCTTCCCGTACCAAGAGACCCAGTACTTC. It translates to CASSFPYQETQYF.

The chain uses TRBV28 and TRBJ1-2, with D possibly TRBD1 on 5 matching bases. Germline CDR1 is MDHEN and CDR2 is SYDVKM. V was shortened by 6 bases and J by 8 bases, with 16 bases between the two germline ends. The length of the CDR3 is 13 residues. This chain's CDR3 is CASSRARGDGYTF. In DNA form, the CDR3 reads TGTGCCAGCAGCCGGGCGCGCGGGGACGGCTACACCTTC.

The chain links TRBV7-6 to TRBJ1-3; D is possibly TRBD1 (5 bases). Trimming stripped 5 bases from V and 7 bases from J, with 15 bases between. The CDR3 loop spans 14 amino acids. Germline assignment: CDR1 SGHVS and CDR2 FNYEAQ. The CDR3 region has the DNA TGTGCCAGCAGCCCAGGGACGGGGAGCAACACCATATATTTT. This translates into CASSPGTGSNTIYF.

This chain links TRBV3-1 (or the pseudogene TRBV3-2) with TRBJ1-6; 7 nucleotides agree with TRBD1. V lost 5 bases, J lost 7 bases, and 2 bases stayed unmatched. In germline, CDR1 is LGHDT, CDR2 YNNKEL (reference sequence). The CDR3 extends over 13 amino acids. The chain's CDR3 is CASSSRGNSPLHF. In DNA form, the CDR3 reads TGTGCCAGCAGCAGCAGGGGGAATTCACCCCTCCACTTT.